The 31 T cell receptor beta chains below come from one sample, sequenced in a study of blood T cell repertoires in COVID-19 (dated by TCRdb to the early 2020s). Libraries were prepared through the immunoSEQ multiplex PCR assay. The immuneACCESS repertoire file appears here via TCRdb, limited to in-frame rearrangements. These files lack a portion of the clones; in checked studies, under half of the deficit traces to unresolved V genes, and the cause of the others is not known. The sample records about 300,000 clones, 90% of which are singletons. The ten largest account for around 1.1% of the sample. Material for sequencing was PBMCs or T cells enriched from blood (not recorded which). These receptors all stem from a woman aged 30 to 39 who had recovered from COVID-19.

The CDR3 protein is CASSLKAGSDTQYF. In nucleotides, the CDR3 is TGCGCCAGCAGCTTGAAGGCGGGCTCGGATACGCAGTATTTT. The chain uses TRBV5-1 and TRBJ2-3; D is perhaps TRBD2 (5 bases). The CDR3 length is 14 residues. The germline V gene encodes CDR1 SGHRS and CDR2 YFSETQ. Trimming left V 1 base short and J 6 bases short, with 12 bases between.

This chain links TRBV5-5 with TRBJ1-3; D remains ambiguous. This CDR3 is 16 amino acids long. Germline CDR1 reads SGHKS; CDR2 reads YYEKEE (reference sequence). The ends were cut back, 4 bases at V and 0 bases at J, with 14 bases in the middle. CDR3 nucleotide sequence: TGTGCCAGCAGCCTGGCAGGTTTAAGCTCTGGAAACACCATATATTTT. It specifies CASSLAGLSSGNTIYF.

The genes are TRBV7-9 and TRBJ1-2, with 11 nucleotides matching TRBD1. This CDR3 has 16 amino acids. Germline V lookup: CDR1 SEHNR, CDR2 FQNEAQ (reference sequence). The ends lost 5 bases at V and 1 base at J; junction bases unmatched: 6. The CDR3 DNA sequence: TGTGCCAGCAGCAGTTCCGGGACAGGGGGTAACTATGGCTACACCTTC. Encoded protein: CASSSSGTGGNYGYTF.

This clone was detected only once. The chain uses TRBV7-2 and TRBJ1-2; D is perhaps TRBD1 (6 bases). Germline V gene sequence: CDR1 SGHTA, CDR2 FQGNSA. V was pared by 1 base and J by 0 bases, with 18 bases between. This CDR3 comprises 18 residues. The CDR3 loop is CASSLVGTGSLANYGYTF. In nucleotides, the CDR3 is TGTGCCAGCAGCTTAGTAGGTACAGGGTCCTTGGCTAACTATGGCTACACCTTC.

The V call is TRBV6-5, the J call TRBJ1-1; D remains unclear. V was shortened by 6 bases and J by 3 bases, with 5 bases between the two germline ends. The CDR3 is made up of 11 amino acids. CDR1 is MNHEY, CDR2 SVGAGI, per germline. The CDR3 here is CASRSYTEAFF. In DNA, the CDR3 is TGTGCCAGCAGATCGTACACTGAAGCTTTCTTT.

This clone has just a few counts. The V call is TRBV5-1, the J call TRBJ2-3; 7 nucleotides agree with TRBD2. The CDR3 runs to 18 residues. Looked up from germline, CDR1 is SGHRS and CDR2 is YFSETQ. The trim removed 0 bases at V and 2 bases at J, leaving 12 bases unmatched. CDR3 sequence: CASSLGSGTGSYTDTQYF. The CDR3 bases are TGCGCCAGCAGCTTGGGGAGCGGGACCGGTAGTTACACAGATACGCAGTATTTT.

This clone was seen a handful of times. The genes are TRBV15 and TRBJ1-1; D may be TRBD1 (5 bases). Germline V gene sequence: CDR1 LNHNV, CDR2 YYDKDF (reference sequence). Trimming removed 0 bases at V and 4 bases at J, with 12 bases between. The CDR3 loop spans 15 amino acids. CDR3 bases: TGTGCCACCAGCAGAGAAGCAGGGTTTGGCACTGAAGCTTTCTTT. Translated: CATSREAGFGTEAFF.

This chain connects TRBV28 to TRBJ1-1; D not certain. V was clipped by 9 bases and J by 1 base, with 12 bases between them. The germline V gene encodes CDR1 MDHEN and CDR2 SYDVKM. The CDR3 runs to 13 residues. The CDR3 region is CASIISGNTEAFF. In DNA, the CDR3 is TGTGCCAGTATTATTAGCGGGAACACTGAAGCTTTCTTT.

This chain uses TRBV27 with TRBJ1-5; perhaps TRBD1 as D (6 bases). V was clipped by 6 bases and J by 2 bases, with 20 bases between them. The CDR3 loop spans 17 amino acids. Germline assignment: CDR1 MNHEY and CDR2 SMNVEV (reference sequence). The CDR3 protein is CASSPRRGRGGNQPQHF. The CDR3, as DNA: TGTGCCAGCAGCCCTCGTCGGGGGCGGGGGGGCAATCAGCCCCAGCATTTT.

The chain employs TRBV28 and TRBJ2-2; D may be TRBD2 (6 bases). Germline assignment: CDR1 MDHEN and CDR2 SYDVKM. CDR3 length: 14 residues. V was shortened by 5 bases and J by 6 bases, with 13 bases between the two germline ends. The CDR3 reads CASSLLGGAGELFF. Here the CDR3 DNA reads TGTGCCAGCAGTCTCCTCGGAGGGGCCGGGGAGCTGTTTTTT.

J is TRBJ2-5 and V is TRBV3-1 (or the pseudogene TRBV3-2); 7 bases line up with TRBD2. The CDR3 length is 15 residues. J gave up 4 bases and V 1 base, and 6 bases lay outside the gene matches. Germline V lookup: CDR1 LGHDT, CDR2 YNNKEL (reference sequence). The CDR3 loop reads CASSQGVGGSETQYF. The CDR3 coding sequence is TGTGCCAGCAGCCAAGGGGTGGGAGGGTCAGAGACCCAGTACTTC.

The V gene is TRBV29-1, the J gene TRBJ2-1; D is ambiguous. Trimming removed 7 bases from V and 0 bases from J, with 13 bases in between. The CDR3 has 14 residues. CDR1 and CDR2 from the germline V gene are SQVTM and ANQGSEA. CDR3 in amino acids: CSALESSSYNEQFF. The CDR3 nucleotides read TGCAGCGCCCTGGAGAGCAGCTCCTACAATGAGCAGTTCTTC.

In DNA, the CDR3 is TGTGCCACCAGCAGAGGGACAGGGAATTCACCCCTCCACTTT. Amino acid sequence: CATSRGTGNSPLHF. The genes are TRBV15 and TRBJ1-6, with 8 bases fitting TRBD1. Per the germline V gene, CDR1 is LNHNV and CDR2 is YYDKDF (reference sequence). CDR3 length: 14 amino acids. With V trimmed by 1 base and J by 7 bases, 0 bases remained unmatched.

The genes are TRBV4-3 and TRBJ1-4, with D unresolved. Trimming took 0 bases from V and 7 from J, leaving 9 bases between them. CDR1 is LGHNA, CDR2 YSLEER, per germline. The CDR3 has 14 amino acids. The CDR3 reads CASSQDLLIEKLFF. As DNA, the CDR3 is TGCGCCAGCAGCCAAGATCTGTTAATTGAAAAACTGTTTTTT.

This chain uses TRBV7-3 with TRBJ2-5; 12 bases are a match to TRBD2. Germline V CDR1 and CDR2: SGHTA, FQGTGA. V shed 6 bases, J shed 5 bases, and the junction held 7 bases outside the gene matches. The CDR3 extends over 15 amino acids. CDR3 in DNA: TGTGCCAGCAGTTTGACTAGCGGGAGTCCCGAGACCCAGTACTTC. It yields the protein CASSLTSGSPETQYF. The complete variable domain, with remaining parts taken from reference TRBV7-3 and TRBJ2-5, reads GAGVSQTPSNKVTEKGKYVELRCDPISGHTALYWYRQSLGQGPEFLIYFQGTGAADDSGLPNDRFFAVRPEGSVSTLKIQRTERGDSAVYLCASSLTSGSPETQYFGPGTRLLVL.

The chain uses TRBV24-1 and TRBJ1-5; D perhaps matches TRBD1 (6 bases). Germline CDR1 is KGHDR and CDR2 is SFDVKD. Trimming removed 7 bases at V and 0 bases at J, with 12 bases between. CDR3 length equals 15 residues. DNA of the CDR3: TGTGCCACCAGCATGACAGGAGGTAGCAATCAGCCCCAGCATTTT. Amino acids: CATSMTGGSNQPQHF.

CDR3 sequence: CASSLGTGTGELFF. The CDR3 DNA sequence: TGTGCCAGCAGCCTAGGGACAGGGACCGGGGAGCTGTTTTTT. This chain uses TRBV7-2 with TRBJ2-2, with TRBD1 identical over 9 bases. Germline V gives CDR1 SGHTA, CDR2 FQGNSA. V trimming: 5 bases; J trimming: 5 bases; junction bases outside the gene matches: 3. CDR3 length equals 14 residues.

This chain connects TRBV6-2 or TRBV6-3 to TRBJ1-2; TRBD1 is a possible D gene (6 bases). The germline V gene encodes CDR1 MNHEY and CDR2 SVGEGT. CDR3 length: 15 amino acids. V was clipped by 5 bases and J by 0 bases, with 13 bases between them. The CDR3 DNA reads as TGTGCCAGCAGTCTTCAGGGGCAGGCTAACTATGGCTACACCTTC. It translates to CASSLQGQANYGYTF.

This clone was picked up a small number of times. V usage is TRBV5-1 and J usage is TRBJ2-7; the match to TRBD2 covers 7 bases. The CDR3 has 15 amino acids. Germline CDR1 SGHRS, CDR2 YFSETQ. J was trimmed by 4 bases and V by 2 bases; bases with no gene match: 9. CDR3 bases: TGCGCCAGCAGCTTCGCGGCGGGAGTCGAGTACGAGCAGTACTTC. Protein product: CASSFAAGVEYEQYF.

The V gene is TRBV2, the J gene TRBJ2-5, with 9 bases fitting TRBD2. CDR3 length: 14 residues. Trimming removed 7 bases from V and 2 bases from J; junction bases left unmatched: 5. Germline V lookup: CDR1 SNHLY, CDR2 FYNNEI. CDR3 in amino acids: CASTGLAIQETQYF. CDR3 nucleotides: TGTGCCAGCACCGGACTAGCGATTCAAGAGACCCAGTACTTC.

This sequence joins TRBV5-6 and TRBJ2-7; TRBD2 is a possible D gene (6 bases). Germline V gene data show CDR1 as SGHDT and CDR2 as YYEEEE. Trimming shortened V by 1 base and J by 2 bases, and 13 bases separated the two germline ends. This CDR3 has 15 amino acids. The CDR3 nucleotides read TGTGCCAGCAGCTTGAGTGGTAGCGGAGCCTACGAGCAGTACTTC. It yields the protein CASSLSGSGAYEQYF.

This chain connects TRBV28 to TRBJ2-1; 12 bases match TRBD2. CDR3 length equals 19 residues. The J segment lost 3 bases and the V segment lost 5 bases, leaving 14 bases of the junction unmatched. Germline V gene sequence: CDR1 MDHEN, CDR2 SYDVKM. CDR3 protein: CASSAQLAGGSYLYNEQFF. The CDR3 DNA sequence: TGTGCCAGCAGTGCCCAACTAGCGGGAGGTTCTTACCTCTACAATGAGCAGTTCTTC.

The chain recombines TRBV30 with TRBJ1-4; perhaps TRBD1 as D (6 bases). The ends were cut back, 7 bases at V and 8 bases at J, with 11 bases in the middle. Germline CDR1 GTSNPN, CDR2 SVGIG (reference sequence). The CDR3 consists of 11 residues. This chain's CDR3 is CASGAPEKLFF. DNA of the CDR3: TGTGCCTCAGGGGCTCCCGAAAAACTGTTTTTT. The complete variable domain, with remaining parts taken from reference TRBV30 and TRBJ1-4, reads SQTIHQWPATLVQPVGSPLSLECTVEGTSNPNLYWYRQAAGRGLQLLFYSVGIGQISSEVPQNLSASRPQDRQFILSSKKLLLSDSGFYLCASGAPEKLFFGSGTQLSVL.

J is TRBJ2-3 and V is TRBV9, with 12 bases that match TRBD2. V was pared by 3 bases and J by 5 bases, with 4 bases of the junction left unmatched. The CDR3 has 15 amino acids. Germline V lookup: CDR1 SGDLS, CDR2 YYNGEE. CDR3 protein: CASSARLAGEDTQYF. CDR3 coding DNA: TGTGCCAGCAGCGCCCGACTAGCGGGAGAAGATACGCAGTATTTT.

The chain combines TRBV11-3 with TRBJ2-1, with unresolved D. The germline CDR1 and CDR2 sequences are SGHNT and YENEEA. Deletions cut 5 bases from V and 2 bases from J, with 7 bases between. The CDR3 contains 13 residues. The CDR3 protein is CASSPGPYNEQFF. CDR3 coding DNA: TGTGCCAGCAGCCCGGGTCCCTACAATGAGCAGTTCTTC. Together with reference TRBV11-3 and TRBJ2-1, the CDR3 gives the full variable domain: EAGVVQSPRYKIIEKKQPVAFWCNPISGHNTLYWYLQNLGQGPELLIRYENEEAVDDSQLPKDRFSAERLKGVDSTLKIQPAELGDSAVYLCASSPGPYNEQFFGPGTRLTVL.

This clone was picked up one time. The chain uses TRBV27 and TRBJ1-4; maybe TRBD1 (5 bases). V lost 6 bases, J lost 7 bases, and 15 bases lay in between. The CDR3 totals 14 residues. Germline V gene sequence: CDR1 MNHEY, CDR2 SMNVEV (reference sequence). The CDR3 region has the DNA TGTGCCAGCAGGGGCAGGGAATGGAGTGAAAAACTGTTTTTT. Its translation is CASRGREWSEKLFF.

The V call is TRBV9, the J call TRBJ2-5; D may be TRBD1 (5 bases). V was cut by 0 bases and J by 3 bases, with 12 bases left in between. The germline V gene encodes CDR1 SGDLS and CDR2 YYNGEE. CDR3 length: 15 residues. CDR3 DNA: TGTGCCAGCAGCGTAGGGTTCCCGACAGAAGAGACCCAGTACTTC. It yields the protein CASSVGFPTEETQYF.

The genes are TRBV27 and TRBJ2-1; 8 positions match TRBD2. The trim removed 6 bases at V and 3 bases at J, leaving 7 bases unmatched. The CDR3 covers 15 residues. From germline, CDR1 is MNHEY and CDR2 SMNVEV (reference sequence). The CDR3, as DNA: TGTGCCAGCAGACCTCGACTAGCGATCTACAATGAGCAGTTCTTC. Protein: CASRPRLAIYNEQFF.

The CDR3, as DNA: TGTGCCAGCAGCCGTTTATCGGGTGTAGACACAGATACGCAGTATTTT. It translates to CASSRLSGVDTDTQYF. The chain combines TRBV5-6 with TRBJ2-3, with no clear D. CDR1 and CDR2 from the germline V gene are SGHDT and YYEEEE. Trimming shortened V by 4 bases and J by 2 bases, and 17 bases separated the two germline ends. The CDR3 totals 16 residues. Drawing the rest from reference TRBV5-6 and TRBJ2-3, the complete variable domain is DAGVTQSPTHLIKTRGQQVTLRCSPKSGHDTVSWYQQALGQGPQFIFQYYEEEERQRGNFPDRFSGHQFPNYSSELNVNALLLGDSALYLCASSRLSGVDTDTQYFGPGTRLTVL.

This clone was picked up a small number of times. The chain combines TRBV3-1 (or the pseudogene TRBV3-2) with TRBJ1-2, with D tentatively TRBD1 (5 bases). The CDR3 spans 16 residues. In germline, CDR1 is LGHDT, CDR2 YNNKEL (reference sequence). V was shortened by 0 bases and J by 12 bases, with 23 bases between the two germline ends. The CDR3 nucleotides read TGTGCCAGCAGCCAAGATGCAGGGATGGGGCTATTAGGACACACCTTC. Encoded protein: CASSQDAGMGLLGHTF.

The rearrangement links TRBV9 to TRBJ1-6; 9 positions agree with TRBD1. Looked up from germline, CDR1 is SGDLS and CDR2 is YYNGEE. V was pared by 0 bases and J by 6 bases, with 1 base of the junction left unmatched. This CDR3 comprises 15 residues. CDR3 DNA: TGTGCCAGCAGCGTAGTGGGACAGGGTAATTCACCCCTCCACTTT. Amino acids: CASSVVGQGNSPLHF.